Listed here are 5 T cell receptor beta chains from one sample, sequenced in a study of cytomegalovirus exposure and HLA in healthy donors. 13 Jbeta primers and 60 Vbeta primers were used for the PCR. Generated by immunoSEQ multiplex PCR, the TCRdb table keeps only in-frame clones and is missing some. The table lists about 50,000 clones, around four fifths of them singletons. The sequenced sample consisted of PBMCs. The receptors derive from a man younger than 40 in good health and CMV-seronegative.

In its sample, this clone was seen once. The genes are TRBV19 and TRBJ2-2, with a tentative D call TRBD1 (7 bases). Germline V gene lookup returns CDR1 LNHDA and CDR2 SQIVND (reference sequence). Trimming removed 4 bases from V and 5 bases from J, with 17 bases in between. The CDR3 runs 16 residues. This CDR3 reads CASSTEGAPLTGELFF. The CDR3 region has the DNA TGTGCCAGTAGTACGGAGGGGGCGCCGTTAACCGGGGAGCTGTTTTTT.

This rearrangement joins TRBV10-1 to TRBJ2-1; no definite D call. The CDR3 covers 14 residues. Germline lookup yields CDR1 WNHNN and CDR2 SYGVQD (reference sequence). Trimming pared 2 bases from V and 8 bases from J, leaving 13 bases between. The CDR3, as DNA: TGCGCCAGCAGTGAGATCCAGCGTTTCGATGAGCAGTTCTTC. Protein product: CASSEIQRFDEQFF.

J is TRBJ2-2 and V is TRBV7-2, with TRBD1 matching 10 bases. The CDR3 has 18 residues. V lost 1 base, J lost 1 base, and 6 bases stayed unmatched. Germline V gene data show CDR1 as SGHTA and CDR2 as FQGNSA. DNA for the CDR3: TGTGCCAGCAGCTTAGGAAGAGGGGACAGGGGGAACACCGGGGAGCTGTTTTTT. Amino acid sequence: CASSLGRGDRGNTGELFF.

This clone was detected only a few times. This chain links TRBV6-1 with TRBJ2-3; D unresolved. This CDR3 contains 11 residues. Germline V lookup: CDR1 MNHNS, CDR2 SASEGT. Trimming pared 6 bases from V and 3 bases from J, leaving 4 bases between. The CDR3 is CASSLTDTQYF. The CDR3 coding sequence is TGTGCCAGCAGCCTTACAGATACGCAGTATTTT.

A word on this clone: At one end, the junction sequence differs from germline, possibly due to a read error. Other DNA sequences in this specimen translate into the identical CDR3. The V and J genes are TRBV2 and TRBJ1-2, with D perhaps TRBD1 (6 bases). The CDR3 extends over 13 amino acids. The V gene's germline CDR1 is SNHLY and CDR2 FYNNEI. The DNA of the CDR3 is TGTGCGAGCAGCGGTAACAGGGCGAGGAGCTACACCTTC. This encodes CASSGNRARSYTF.